The following is a T cell receptor (beta chain) sequence with its context. The table lists this clone with a count of one. Its antigen is still unknown. No much larger clone exists at a distance of one base, and base qualities are not known. In light of the paper, this sample's time point label describes: week 5, during vaccination. A 20-mer mutant IDH1 peptide at 300 micrograms in Montanide made up each vaccine dose, which was injected subcutaneously together with topical imiquimod. Donors had newly diagnosed WHO grade 3 or 4 IDH1-mutant astrocytomas with loss of nuclear ATRX. The samples were drawn from NOA16, a multicentre, single-arm, open-label phase I trial in Germany that tested a mutant IDH1 peptide vaccine in humans for the first time. Genomic DNA for TCRB sequencing was extracted from EDTA blood using the DNeasy Blood and Tissue Kit. The library was generated by the immunoSEQ multiplex PCR assay. Rearranged TCR beta chain sequences were amplified using the hsTCRB Kit according to the manufacturer's protocol. An Illumina MiSeq was used to sequence the TCRB libraries. As for how the authors treated the data: Demultiplexing, trimming and gene mapping were performed with the kit vendor's proprietary platform. The immuneACCESS repertoire file appears here via TCRdb, limited to in-frame rearrangements. These files lack a portion of the clones; in checked studies, under half of the deficit traces to unresolved V genes, and the cause of the others is not known. V and J calls and clone size come straight from that table; D and trimming were deduced from the DNA. A total of about 58,000 clones appear in this sample, around four fifths of them only once. About 7% of the sample is taken by the ten largest.

This entry is derived from a study of a mutant IDH1 vaccine in newly diagnosed glioma (dated by TCRdb to 2020 to 2023). For the study in its entirety: Patients received eight vaccinations in weeks 1, 3, 5, 7, 11, 15, 19 and 23, corresponding to visits V03 through V10. In the chemotherapy-containing groups, vaccination started alongside temozolomide cycles, whereas in patients who had radiotherapy alone it started 4-6 weeks after radiotherapy. Of the approximately 30 treated patients, 62.5% were male and 37.5% were female, and a mean age of roughly 40 years was recorded. Before enrollment, most patients had been given radiochemotherapy with temozolomide as standard therapy, while the rest had received either radiotherapy alone or temozolomide alone. Peripheral blood was collected at six visits: V03 (baseline), V05, V07, V10, V12 and V13. Longitudinal TCRB deep sequencing was done for about two dozen treated patients, wherever samples were available for exploratory analyses.

Beyond this particular receptor, the publication reports: Vaccine-induced immune responses across multiple MHC alleles were detected in 90% to 95% of patients. PBMC samples for TCRB deep sequencing were selected based on availability. Changes in the top peripheral T cell clonotypes picked up by TCRB sequencing did not appear to be linked to pseudoprogression. The authors noted that analyses of patient blood samples could not be reproduced because of sample limitations.

The V and J ends are trimmed by 1 base and 5 bases, leaving 16 bases between them. Looking up the germline V gene yields CDR1 SGHDT and CDR2 YYEEEE. The CDR3 contains 16 residues, cysteine and phenylalanine counted. Only CDR3 DNA is held: 48 bases, read in frame from base 1. This sequence was found in a woman aged 50 to 60 with glioma. Material: PBMCs, obtained from a glioma patient whose treatment included an IDH1 peptide vaccine. The sequence is built from TRBV5-6 and TRBJ1-5; TRBD1 is a possible D gene, resting on 5 matching bases. This receptor has the CDR3 CASSLFWGQGDQPQHF. The sequenced DNA is TGTGCCAGCAGCTTGTTTTGGGGCCAAGGCGATCAGCCCCAGCATTTT.